These 2 T cell receptor beta chains were all obtained from the same sample, sequenced in a study of cytomegalovirus exposure and HLA in healthy donors. 60 Vbeta and 13 Jbeta primers were used in PCR. Libraries were prepared by immunoSEQ multiplex PCR; TCRdb keeps only in-frame clonotypes and omits some of them. Altogether some 150,000 clones are present, about 9.1% being singletons, with the ten largest covering roughly 6.4%. The sequencing sample was made of PBMCs. The receptor set was obtained from a woman aged 40 to 49 in good health and CMV-seropositive.

This clone appeared a few times. The conserved closing phenylalanine or tryptophan is absent in this CDR3, likely reflecting a read error. The limits of the CDR3 on the DNA are not certain, so only TCRdb's listed CDR3 is given. The V call is TRBV4-1, the J call TRBJ2-2; TRBD1 is the table's D call, not checked against the DNA. The CDR3 has 16 residues if both end residues are counted. Germline lookup yields CDR1 MGHRA and CDR2 YSYEKL. CDR3 residues: CASSQVPGSATGEMFL.

The chain joins TRBV5-5 to TRBJ2-7; unclear D gene. The CDR3 consists of 15 residues. From germline, CDR1 is SGHKS and CDR2 YYEKEE (reference sequence). Trimming took off 2 bases at V and 4 bases at J, with 16 bases between the two ends. DNA for the CDR3: TGTGCCAGCAGCTTCTTACGCGGCCCTGGGTACGAGCAGTACTTC. It encodes CASSFLRGPGYEQYF.